This TCR beta chain comes out of a study of shared clonotypes between healthy human individuals (dated by TCRdb to 2018 to 2021). Background on the whole study: The cohort included three men and two women between 18 and 49 years of age. To estimate repertoire size and how much clonotype sharing occurs between individuals, the study deeply sequenced the blood TCR repertoires of five healthy adults. For each donor, CD4 naive and CD4 memory were each run on three plates, CD8 naive on two plates, and CD8 memory on one plate. Libraries were prepared and TCR repertoires were sequenced by different laboratories using diverse techniques, in order to increase sequencing depth and limit assay-specific biases. Between about 0.8 and 8.9 billion PBMCs per donor were obtained by leukapheresis. Paper-wide results and their limitations: Even with the large sequencing depth, rarefaction of the sorted-subset datasets indicated that sequencing was incomplete. Sampling was restricted to blood, and TCR repertoires in tissues likely differ from the TCR repertoires found in blood. Because the study included a small number of donors, the genetic and exposure-history diversity represented was limited. Higher generation probabilities were observed for clonotypes shared by all four sorted-subset donors than for non-shared clonotypes. When a few donors were compared, the shared fraction of clonotypes was about 5.2% for naive CD4, roughly 3.3% for naive CD8, roughly 2.5% for memory CD4, and around 0.4% for memory CD8. Based on pairwise subsampling, the degree of clonotype sharing among donors was expected to be affected by sequencing depth. Naive subsets generally had larger estimated clonotype richness than memory subsets did.

The CDR3 runs 13 amino acids, cysteine and phenylalanine included. Solely the CDR3 DNA is kept, with 39 bases framed from the first base. The donors were healthy, HIV-negative adults with no recently reported acute infections or vaccinations. Every donor was a Caucasian adult residing in Nashville, Tennessee, USA. CD4+ T cells were enriched through magnetic negative selection, after which naive cells were positively selected on CD45RA and the remaining negative fraction served as the memory subset. After blood collection by leukapheresis, PBMCs were isolated using Ficoll-Histopaque density gradient centrifugation and then cryopreserved in the vapor phase of liquid nitrogen. Analytical flow cytometry was used to check the purity and quantity of every magnetically sorted T cell population. Genomic DNA was isolated from every sorted fraction and measured by UV absorbance on a Nanodrop 2000c. Using the deep immunoSEQ assay, TCR CDR3 regions were amplified from genomic DNA by multiplex PCR. Extracted genomic DNA from each cell subset was spread evenly across all wells of several immunoSEQ 96-well plates, with each plate serving as a replicate. Each replicate PCR for sorted subsets received about 220 ng genomic DNA, equal to about 30,000 T cell genomes. Purified libraries were quantified with a Qubit 3.0 fluorometer, sized on a Bioanalyzer 2100, and re-quantified with the KAPA Library Quantification kit. Each immunoSEQ 96-well plate was sequenced on its own single-read 150-cycle Illumina NextSeq 550 flow cell. For the original study's pipeline: Because the immunoSEQ output included only junctional sequences and no quality scores, the filtering could not be the same as the filtering used for full-length reads. To assign V/J genes and CDR3, sequences were annotated against IMGT germline references using PyIR, a Python wrapper for IgBLAST v1.9. Any read was removed if the V/J assignment was weak (E-value above 1e-6), the CDR3 was missing, or the read contained stop codons, out-of-frame junctions, or ambiguous translated residues. V3J clonotypes were defined as sequences sharing the same inferred V gene, J gene, and CDR3 amino acid sequence. To compute the percentage overlap between repertoires, the number of shared unique clonotypes was divided by the size of the smaller repertoire. Richness of each repertoire was evaluated using RTK rarefaction, the Chao1 estimator, and Recon v2.1 estimates of unobserved clonotypes. OLGA was used to compute generation probabilities for all TCRbeta clonotypes that the gDNA method yielded from a handful of donors. This is the immuneACCESS table as TCRdb keeps it, with only in-frame sequences that have V and J called. A part of the clones is gone; compared with another copy, unresolved V genes explain less than half, and the rest is unexplained. V, J and clone size are those of that table, while D and trimming were read from the DNA. This sample holds roughly 2,300,000 clones; around 93% were observed only once. Of the sample, around 0.38% falls within the top ten clones.

On this clone: What this receptor recognizes is not known. Base qualities are not at hand, and no much larger clone is one base apart.

The clonotype was recovered from a man between 18 and 29 years old in good health. Some clones in this sample may be carry-over from other donors' samples. The chain is assembled from TRBV21-1 and TRBJ2-7. TRBV21-1 is recorded as a pseudogene. Sequencing was carried out using naive CD4+ T cells from PBMCs. The cell subset or site label here, explained by the study, means: CD45RA+ positively selected. The nucleotide sequence reads TGTGCCAGCAGCCGCGGGACACACTACGAGCAGTACTTC. Its protein reads: CASSRGTHYEQYF.